Below, 10 T cell receptor beta chains from the same sample are listed, as sequenced in a study of T cell repertoires in cytomegalovirus infection. The antigens these receptors bind are not known. TCRdb recomputed calls from the reads with MiXCR, one row per CDR3 protein. The table records 900,000 to 950,000 distinct CDR3 sequences, approximately 31% of them present only once. The source material was cultured CD8+ T cells from PBMCs, sampled from culture after CMV antigen stimulation. The receptors originated from a human donor in good health (CMV status not recorded). Some clones in this sample may be carry-over from other donors' samples.

The chain links TRBV28 to TRBJ2-1, with D maybe TRBD1 (5 bases). V was cut by 5 bases and J by 3 bases, with 20 bases left in between. CDR3 length: 17 amino acids. Germline V gene data show CDR1 as MDHEN and CDR2 as SYDVKM. The DNA of the CDR3 is TGTGCCAGCAGTCCCGCTAGGGGAACCATCTTCTACAATGAGCAGTTCTTC. It translates to CASSPARGTIFYNEQFF.

The J gene is TRBJ2-1, the V gene TRBV12-3 or TRBV12-4; TRBD1 aligns across 10 bases. The CDR3 loop spans 16 amino acids. The V gene end was trimmed by 5 bases and the J gene end by 0 bases; junction bases not matched to a gene: 4. The CDR3 region is CASSPGTGDSYNEQFF. CDR3 nucleotides: TGTGCCAGCAGTCCCGGGACAGGGGACTCCTACAATGAGCAGTTCTTC.

This clonotype was recorded at least ten times. The CDR3 bases are TGTGCCAGCAGCTTAGAAACAGGGTACAATGAGCAGTTCTTC. Encoded protein: CASSLETGYNEQFF. The V gene is TRBV7-2, the J gene TRBJ2-1; a possible D gene is TRBD1 (6 bases). Trimming left V 1 base short and J 4 bases short, with 8 bases between. In germline, CDR1 is SGHTA, CDR2 FQGNSA. The CDR3 consists of 14 residues.

This clonotype appeared many times. V gene TRBV7-2 combines with J gene TRBJ2-1; perhaps TRBD2 as D (6 bases). The ends were cut back, 4 bases at V and 8 bases at J, with 18 bases in the middle. This CDR3 comprises 15 residues. CDR1 and CDR2 (germline): SGHTA, FQGNSA. In DNA, the CDR3 is TGTGCCAGCAGCTCCCCGAGACTAGGGATTGATGAGCAGTTCTTC. This translates into CASSSPRLGIDEQFF.

A few counts support this clonotype. The V call is TRBV6-6, the J call TRBJ2-5; TRBD2 matches at 15 bases. The CDR3 is 16 amino acids. J lost 2 bases, V lost 5 bases, and 3 bases had no gene match. Germline V gene lookup returns CDR1 MNHNY and CDR2 SVGAGI (reference sequence). The CDR3 bases are TGTGCCAGCAGTAAAGGACTAGCGGGGGGGCAAGAGACCCAGTACTTC. It is translated as CASSKGLAGGQETQYF.

This clonotype was picked up a small number of times. This rearrangement joins TRBV12-3 or TRBV12-4 to TRBJ2-4; unclear D gene. The ends were cut back, 4 bases at V and 5 bases at J, with 12 bases in the middle. The CDR3 totals 14 residues. This CDR3 reads CASSSRITQNIQYF. DNA for the CDR3: TGTGCCAGCAGTTCCAGGATCACCCAAAACATTCAGTACTTC.

The J gene is TRBJ1-3, the V gene TRBV10-3, with a tentative D call TRBD1 (5 bases). Per germline, CDR1 ENHRY and CDR2 SYGVKD. V was pared by 0 bases and J by 1 base, with 13 bases between. This CDR3 spans 17 amino acids. The chain's CDR3 is CAISESRGTMSGNTIYF. In DNA, the CDR3 is TGTGCCATCAGTGAGTCGAGAGGGACCATGTCTGGAAACACCATATATTTT.

This clonotype was seen a few times. This chain uses TRBV4-3 with TRBJ2-3; 7 positions agree with TRBD1. V lost 0 bases to trimming and J lost 2 bases; unmatched junction nucleotides: 8. CDR1 and CDR2 from the germline V gene are LGHNA and YSLEER. This CDR3 comprises 17 residues. DNA for the CDR3: TGCGCCAGCAGCCAAGAGGACACAGGGGTCGTCACAGATACGCAGTATTTT. Its translation is CASSQEDTGVVTDTQYF.

The chain uses TRBV7-6 and TRBJ2-3; tentatively, D is TRBD2 (6 bases). V was clipped by 1 base and J by 5 bases, with 16 bases between them. Germline V gene data show CDR1 as SGHVS and CDR2 as FNYEAQ. The CDR3 contains 16 residues. The CDR3 sequence: CASSLEASLGGDTQYF. The CDR3 nucleotides are TGTGCCAGCAGCTTAGAGGCCAGCCTCGGGGGAGATACGCAGTATTTT. Full variable domain (missing parts from reference TRBV7-6 and TRBJ2-3): GAGVSQSPRYKVTKRGQDVALRCDPISGHVSLYWYRQALGQGPEFLTYFNYEAQQDKSGLPNDRFSAERPEGSISTLTIQRTEQRDSAMYRCASSLEASLGGDTQYFGPGTRLTVL.

About this clonotype: A much larger clonotype is one base distant, so this may be a read error. The V gene is TRBV6-6, the J gene TRBJ2-7, with D possibly being TRBD1 or TRBD2 (5 bases each). Germline V gene data show CDR1 as MNHNY and CDR2 as SVGAGI (reference sequence). Trimming pared 6 bases from V and 3 bases from J, leaving 18 bases between. The CDR3 extends over 15 amino acids. CDR3 bases: TGTGCCAGCAGCCCTTGGGACGGAACCCGCTACGAGCAGTACTTC. Translated: CASSPWDGTRYEQYF.